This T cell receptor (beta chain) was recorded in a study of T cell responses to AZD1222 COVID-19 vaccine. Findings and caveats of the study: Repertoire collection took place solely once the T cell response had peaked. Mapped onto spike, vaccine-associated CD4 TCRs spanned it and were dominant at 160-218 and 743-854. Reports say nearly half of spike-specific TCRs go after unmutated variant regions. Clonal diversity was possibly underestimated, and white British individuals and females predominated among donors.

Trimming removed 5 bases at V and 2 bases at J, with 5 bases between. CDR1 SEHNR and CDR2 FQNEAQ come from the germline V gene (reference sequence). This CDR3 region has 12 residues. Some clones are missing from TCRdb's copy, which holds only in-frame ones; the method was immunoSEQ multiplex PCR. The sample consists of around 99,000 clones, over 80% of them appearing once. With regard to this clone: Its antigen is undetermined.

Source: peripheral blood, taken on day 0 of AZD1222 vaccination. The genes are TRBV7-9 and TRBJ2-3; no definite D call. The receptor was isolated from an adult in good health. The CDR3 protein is CASSPPTDTQYF. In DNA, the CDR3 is TGTGCCAGCAGCCCCCCCACAGATACGCAGTATTTT.